These T cell receptor beta chains were read from a single sample in a study of identical twins. TCRdb recomputed calls from the 5' RACE reads with MiXCR, one row per CDR3 protein. The sample lists nearly 900,000 distinct CDR3 sequences, roughly an eighth occurring once. This sample also belongs to another study, concerning yellow fever vaccine responses in identical twins.

The sample taken for sequencing was PBMCs. The source of these receptors is a young woman in good health. CDR3s include the opening cysteine and the closing phenylalanine or tryptophan. The D gene is left open where the match is weak. The size entry is marked missing in some rows and otherwise reads once, few, many or a size class.

abundance	d_gene	v_gene	j_gene	CDR3aa	CDR3nt
many	NA	TRBV2	TRBJ2-6	CASRRTLDGANVLTF	TGTGCCAGCAGACGCACTTTGGATGGGGCCAACGTCCTGACTTTC
NA	TRBD2	TRBV2	TRBJ2-2	CASKGIYGLGLDNPSTGELFF	TGTGCCAGCAAGGGGATCTATGGTTTAGGACTAGACAACCCGAGCACCGGGGAGCTGTTTTTT
NA	NA	TRBV4-1	TRBJ2-2	CASSLKSGDLNTGELFF	TGCGCCAGCAGCCTGAAGAGCGGAGATCTAAACACCGGGGAGCTGTTTTTT
few	NA	TRBV12-3/TRBV12-4	TRBJ1-2	CASSSHRDGYTF	TGTGCCAGCAGTTCCCACAGGGATGGCTACACCTTC
many	NA	TRBV3-1	TRBJ2-5	CASSQVGETQYF	TGTGCCAGCAGCCAAGTTGGAGAGACCCAGTACTTC
few	NA	TRBV7-9	TRBJ2-1	CASRLASSYNEQFF	TGTGCCAGTCGGCTAGCCAGCTCCTACAATGAGCAGTTCTTC
few	NA	TRBV20-1	TRBJ2-7	CSAPGGVSYEQYF	TGCAGTGCTCCCGGGGGAGTATCCTACGAGCAGTACTTC
many	NA	TRBV12-3/TRBV12-4	TRBJ2-7	CASRAAWEQYF	TGTGCCAGCAGAGCCGCGTGGGAGCAGTACTTC
few	NA	TRBV12-3/TRBV12-4	TRBJ1-4	CASSLRAGGEEKLFF	TGTGCCAGCAGTCTCCGCGCGGGAGGAGAAGAAAAACTGTTTTTT
NA	NA	TRBV19	TRBJ2-1	CASSNSAGQFNNEQFF	TGTGCCAGTAGTAATTCAGCGGGACAGTTTAACAATGAGCAGTTCTTC
few	NA	TRBV10-3	TRBJ1-5	CAISESENQPQHF	TGTGCCATCAGTGAGTCGGAGAATCAGCCCCAGCATTTT
many	NA	TRBV20-1	TRBJ2-2	CSADDRQNTGELFF	TGCAGTGCCGACGACAGGCAGAACACCGGGGAGCTGTTTTTT
many	NA	TRBV7-9	TRBJ2-5	CASSLGLEETQYF	TGTGCCAGCAGCTTAGGTCTAGAAGAGACCCAGTACTTC
NA	TRBD2	TRBV20-1	TRBJ2-4	CSARDPRGIGAKNIQYF	TGCAGTGCTAGAGATCCGCGGGGGATTGGGGCCAAAAACATTCAGTACTTC
few	TRBD1	TRBV6-1	TRBJ2-1	CASSRQGNELRNEQFF	TGTGCCAGCAGTAGACAGGGGAATGAACTACGCAATGAGCAGTTCTTC
many	TRBD1	TRBV4-1	TRBJ1-1	CASSPRQGEAFF	TGCGCCAGCAGCCCCAGACAGGGGGAAGCTTTCTTT
NA	NA	TRBV9	TRBJ2-7	CASSATRRGISYEQYF	TGTGCCAGCAGCGCGACCCGTAGAGGAATCTCCTACGAGCAGTACTTC
NA	TRBD2	TRBV12-3/TRBV12-4	TRBJ2-1	CASSPNLFFSAGGSYNEQFF	TGTGCCAGCAGTCCAAACCTTTTCTTTTCAGCGGGAGGGTCCTACAATGAGCAGTTCTTC
NA	NA	TRBV12-3/TRBV12-4	TRBJ1-2	CASSFGLGYTF	TGTGCCAGCAGTTTCGGGTTGGGCTACACCTTC
few	NA	TRBV28	TRBJ2-3	CASSPSQEFTDTQYF	TGTGCCAGCAGTCCATCACAGGAATTCACAGATACGCAGTATTTT